The 22 T cell receptor beta chains below come from one sample, sequenced in a study of cytomegalovirus exposure and HLA in healthy donors. Vbeta (60) and Jbeta (13) primers were used in the PCR. Here immunoSEQ multiplex PCR was the method, and the copy in TCRdb shows in-frame clones only, minus some. The table lists about 160,000 clones, roughly 79% of them singletons. The specimen sequenced was PBMCs. Receptor source: a woman aged 50 to 65 in good health and CMV-seronegative.

The genes are TRBV11-1 and TRBJ2-7; 7 bases line up with TRBD2. The J segment lost 6 bases and the V segment lost 5 bases, leaving 7 bases of the junction unmatched. This CDR3 has 13 amino acids. The germline V gene has CDR1 SGHAT and CDR2 FQDESV (reference sequence). CDR3 DNA: TGTGCCAGCAGCGCCAGCCCGGGGGGCGAGCAGTACTTC. Translating it yields CASSASPGGEQYF.

The rearrangement links TRBV14 to TRBJ1-3; tentatively, D is TRBD1 (6 bases). Germline V gives CDR1 SGHDN, CDR2 FVKESK. The V end was cut by 3 bases, the J end by 1 base, with 10 bases between. The CDR3 is made up of 15 amino acids. The CDR3 bases are TGTGCCAGCAGCCAGCGGGGGGCGTCTGGAAACACCATATATTTT. It yields the protein CASSQRGASGNTIYF.

This clone was detected a few times. The V and J genes are TRBV7-6 and TRBJ1-4; no definite D call. Germline CDR1 and CDR2: SGHVS and FNYEAQ. V gave up 5 bases and J gave up 1 base, with 11 bases separating them. This CDR3 spans 15 amino acids. The CDR3 sequence: CASSPGRQTNEKLFF. CDR3 coding DNA: TGTGCCAGCAGCCCCGGGAGGCAAACTAATGAAAAACTGTTTTTT.

This clone was counted a single time. The genes are TRBV14 and TRBJ2-7, with D possibly being TRBD1 (5 bases). With 0 bases removed from V and 2 bases from J, the gap between germline ends came to 11 bases. The V gene's germline CDR1 is SGHDN and CDR2 FVKESK. The CDR3 has 15 amino acids. CDR3 residues: CASSQDFDRTYEQYF. CDR3 DNA: TGTGCCAGCAGCCAAGATTTTGACAGAACCTACGAGCAGTACTTC.

Regarding this clone: This specimen includes other DNA sequences encoding the same CDR3. The chain joins TRBV7-2 to TRBJ1-6, with 8 positions matching TRBD1. From germline, CDR1 is SGHTA and CDR2 FQGNSA. The CDR3 extends over 14 amino acids. J gave up 7 bases and V 6 bases, and 5 bases lay outside the gene matches. The CDR3: CASSSGTGNSPLHF. The CDR3 nucleotides read TGTGCCAGCAGTTCCGGGACAGGCAATTCACCCCTCCACTTT.

V and J are TRBV5-1 and TRBJ2-7, with D possibly TRBD1 on 6 matching bases. The V gene lost 0 bases and the J gene lost 5 bases, with 12 bases spanning the gap. Per germline, CDR1 SGHRS and CDR2 YFSETQ. This CDR3 is built from 14 residues. CDR3 DNA sequence: TGCGCCAGCAGCTTGGGAGGTAGGGGGAACGAGCAGTACTTC. Translation gives CASSLGGRGNEQYF. The full variable domain, its missing parts supplied by reference TRBV5-1 and TRBJ2-7, is KAGVTQTPRYLIKTRGQQVTLSCSPISGHRSVSWYQQTPGQGLQFLFEYFSETQRNKGNFPGRFSGRQFSNSRSEMNVSTLELGDSALYLCASSLGGRGNEQYFGPGTRLTVT.

At least ten counts were recorded for this clone. V is TRBV28 and J is TRBJ1-2, with D unresolved. The V end lost 5 bases, the J end lost 3 bases, and 13 bases lay between the germline ends. CDR1 and CDR2 (germline): MDHEN, SYDVKM. The CDR3 has 14 residues. This CDR3 is CASSPGYLYYGYTF. The CDR3 region has the DNA TGTGCCAGCAGTCCCGGTTATCTCTACTATGGCTACACCTTC.

The V and J genes are TRBV7-2 and TRBJ2-7; possible D gene TRBD1, 6 bases. Deletions cut 5 bases from V and 7 bases from J, with 18 bases between. The CDR3 is made up of 14 amino acids. Germline values: CDR1 SGHTA, CDR2 FQGNSA. The CDR3 DNA follows: TGTGCCAGCAGCCAGACAGGTATGGTACGAGAGCAGTACTTC. Translation: CASSQTGMVREQYF.

This chain links TRBV10-3 with TRBJ1-2; TRBD1 matches 7 bases. Germline CDR1 is ENHRY and CDR2 is SYGVKD. There are 21 residues in the CDR3. The V and J ends lost 0 bases and 2 bases, in that order; junction bases with no gene match: 21. CDR3 residues: CAISESFVYQGDRGINYGYTF. The DNA of the CDR3 is TGTGCCATCAGTGAGTCTTTCGTATATCAGGGGGACCGTGGGATCAACTATGGCTACACCTTC.

The rearrangement links TRBV6-6 to TRBJ1-1, with 8 bases identical to TRBD1. Unmatched junction bases numbered 12, after V lost 6 bases and J lost 3 bases. CDR1 and CDR2 from the germline V gene are MNHNY and SVGAGI (reference sequence). The CDR3 sequence is 16 residues long. CDR3 residues: CASSPRTGRRHTEAFF. In DNA form, the CDR3 reads TGTGCCAGCAGCCCTCGGACAGGGCGAAGACACACTGAAGCTTTCTTT.

The CDR3 reads CASSLGRANEQFF. CDR3 nucleotides: TGTGCCAGCAGCTTGGGGCGGGCCAATGAGCAGTTCTTC. The V call is TRBV5-6, the J call TRBJ2-1; weak D call: TRBD2 (5 bases). Trimming pared 0 bases from V and 6 bases from J, leaving 7 bases between. This CDR3 is built from 13 residues. From germline, CDR1 is SGHDT and CDR2 YYEEEE.

The chain carries TRBV5-1 and TRBJ2-5, with no clear D. V lost 2 bases and J 1 base, leaving 9 bases between the germline ends. The CDR3 is 14 amino acids. Germline V gene lookup returns CDR1 SGHRS and CDR2 YFSETQ. The chain's CDR3 is CASSFRQLQETQYF. The DNA of the CDR3 is TGCGCCAGCAGCTTCAGGCAGCTCCAAGAGACCCAGTACTTC. Together with reference TRBV5-1 and TRBJ2-5, the CDR3 gives the full variable domain: KAGVTQTPRYLIKTRGQQVTLSCSPISGHRSVSWYQQTPGQGLQFLFEYFSETQRNKGNFPGRFSGRQFSNSRSEMNVSTLELGDSALYLCASSFRQLQETQYFGPGTRLLVL.

In DNA form, the CDR3 reads TGTGCCAGCGGTGGACTGTTCAACACTGAAGCTTTCTTT. The encoded protein is CASGGLFNTEAFF. The rearrangement links TRBV7-9 to TRBJ1-1; D is unclear. Deletions cut 8 bases from V and 2 bases from J, with 12 bases between. CDR1 is SEHNR and CDR2 is FQNEAQ in the germline V gene (reference sequence). The CDR3 runs 13 residues. The full variable domain, in which reference TRBV7-9 and TRBJ1-1 provide the parts outside the CDR3, is DTGVSQNPRHKITKRGQNVTFRCDPISEHNRLYWYRQTLGQGPEFLTYFQNEAQLEKSRLLSDRFSAERPKGSFSTLEIQRTEQGDSAMYLCASGGLFNTEAFFGQGTRLTVV.

The chain is built from TRBV7-2 and TRBJ2-3, with TRBD2 identical over 10 bases. Germline CDR1 SGHTA, CDR2 FQGNSA. Trimming took 5 bases from V and 4 from J; bases not matched to a gene: 9. The CDR3 is made up of 16 amino acids. CDR3 in amino acids: CASSPAASGGPDTQYF. The CDR3 nucleotides are TGTGCCAGCAGCCCAGCGGCTAGCGGGGGACCAGATACGCAGTATTTT. The full variable domain, with the rest looked up from reference TRBV7-2 and TRBJ2-3, is GAGVSQSPSNKVTEKGKDVELRCDPISGHTALYWYRQSLGQGLEFLIYFQGNSAPDKSGLPSDRFSAERTGGSVSTLTIQRTQQEDSAVYLCASSPAASGGPDTQYFGPGTRLTVL.

This clone is a singleton in its sample. The gene calls are TRBV5-6 and TRBJ2-3, with D hard to call. The V end was cut by 1 base, the J end by 4 bases, with 7 bases between. The CDR3 extends over 13 amino acids. Germline V gene data show CDR1 as SGHDT and CDR2 as YYEEEE. The CDR3 bases are TGTGCCAGCAGCTTGAACAGCCCAGATACGCAGTATTTT. Translation: CASSLNSPDTQYF.

This clone was counted between two and nine times. The rearrangement joins TRBV19 to TRBJ1-2; D unresolved. Trimming pared 6 bases from V and 9 bases from J, leaving 17 bases between. The CDR3 spans 13 residues. CDR1 LNHDA and CDR2 SQIVND come from the germline V gene (reference sequence). The CDR3 nucleotides read TGTGCCAGTAGGAGGGTGGGGAGTGACCGCTACACCTTC. Its protein is CASRRVGSDRYTF.

The chain links TRBV19 to TRBJ2-5, with 7 bases that match TRBD2. Germline CDR1 reads LNHDA; CDR2 reads SQIVND (reference sequence). CDR3 length equals 12 residues. V shed 7 bases and J 4 bases; nucleotides not matched to a gene: 3. As DNA, the CDR3 is TGTGCCAGTACCTCTAGCGGAGAGACCCAGTACTTC. This gives the protein CASTSSGETQYF.

This chain joins TRBV28 and TRBJ1-1, with TRBD1 matching 8 bases. V shed 5 bases and J 6 bases; nucleotides not matched to a gene: 11. There are 15 residues in the CDR3. Germline loops: CDR1 MDHEN, CDR2 SYDVKM. The CDR3 region has the DNA TGTGCCAGCAGTCTACCCGGACAGGGCGGCGCTGAAGCTTTCTTT. Its translation is CASSLPGQGGAEAFF.

The gene calls are TRBV14 and TRBJ2-1, with a weak D call TRBD2 (6 bases). The V and J ends lost 0 bases and 6 bases respectively, with 15 bases between them. Germline loops: CDR1 SGHDN, CDR2 FVKESK. The CDR3 runs 16 residues. The CDR3, as DNA: TGTGCCAGCAGCCAAGATCAAGTGGGACTTGGCAATGAGCAGTTCTTC. It codes for CASSQDQVGLGNEQFF.

The gene calls are TRBV4-1 and TRBJ2-2; a possible D gene is TRBD2 (7 bases). From germline, CDR1 is MGHRA and CDR2 YSYEKL. V lost 1 base and J lost 6, with 15 bases in between. The CDR3 length is 16 residues. The CDR3 here is CASSQVNRAGAGELFF. As DNA, the CDR3 is TGCGCCAGCAGCCAAGTGAACAGGGCGGGGGCCGGGGAGCTGTTTTTT.

This sequence joins TRBV5-4 and TRBJ2-7; D is unclear. This CDR3 region has 13 residues. Trimming pared 4 bases from V and 3 bases from J, leaving 11 bases between. Germline-derived CDR1 and CDR2 are SGHNT and YYREEE (reference sequence). The CDR3 DNA reads TGTGCCAGCAGCCCTATTGGTGGCTACGAGCAGTACTTC. Translating gives CASSPIGGYEQYF.

The CDR3 DNA sequence: TGCGCCAGCAGCTTGGAAGGGCAGGGACAGGATGGCTACACCTTC. Translating gives CASSLEGQGQDGYTF. The rearrangement links TRBV5-1 to TRBJ1-2, with TRBD1 matching over 8 bases. The CDR3 totals 15 residues. Germline assignment: CDR1 SGHRS and CDR2 YFSETQ. V was clipped by 0 bases and J by 6 bases; unmatched bases: 7.